Each of the 16 T cell receptor beta chains below was sequenced from the same sample in a study of T cells after posttransplantation cyclophosphamide. Only in-frame clones appear in the TCRdb table, and some are missing; sequencing was by immunoSEQ multiplex PCR. The sample lists about 16,000 clones, 94% occurring once. Cells defined as naive were viable CD3+CD4+ or CD3+CD8+ and CCR7+CD45RA+CD45RO-CD95-CD27+CD28+. The specimen was naive CD4+ T cells sorted from blood. Receptors originate from a woman between 45 and 65 years old in good health and a related stem cell transplant donor.

The rearrangement uses TRBV9 and TRBJ1-1; TRBD1 matches at 8 bases. The CDR3 consists of 13 residues. Looked up from germline, CDR1 is SGDLS and CDR2 is YYNGEE. V dropped 2 bases and J dropped 12; count of bases not matched to a gene: 9. The CDR3 loop is CASSVRTGMVTFF. The CDR3 nucleotides are TGTGCCAGCAGCGTTAGGACAGGGATGGTAACTTTCTTT.

The CDR3 protein is CASSFSGQGVLHF. In DNA, the CDR3 is TGTGCCAGCAGCTTTTCGGGACAGGGAGTCCTCCACTTT. V is TRBV7-3 and J is TRBJ1-6, with TRBD1 identical over 9 bases. Losses at the gene ends were 3 bases for V and 15 bases for J; bases not matched to a gene: 6. The CDR3 contains 13 residues. Germline V gives CDR1 SGHTA, CDR2 FQGTGA.

This rearrangement joins TRBV11-2 to TRBJ2-7, with 8 bases lining up with TRBD1. Per the germline V gene, CDR1 is SGHAT and CDR2 is FQNNGV. The CDR3 totals 14 residues. V was clipped by 6 bases and J by 2 bases; unmatched bases: 6. This CDR3 is CASRKGQATYEQYF. CDR3 bases: TGTGCCAGCAGAAAGGGACAGGCTACCTACGAGCAGTACTTC.

This clone has just a few counts. Here the CDR3 DNA reads TGTGCCAGCAGGGACAGCCACTCTGGAAACACCATATATTTT. Translating it yields CASRDSHSGNTIYF. This chain joins TRBV2 and TRBJ1-3, with D possibly matching TRBD1 (6 bases). Trimming stripped 6 bases from V and 0 bases from J, with 9 bases between. This CDR3 has 14 residues. Germline V gene data show CDR1 as SNHLY and CDR2 as FYNNEI.

The chain links TRBV6-5 to TRBJ1-2, with TRBD1 matching over 7 bases. CDR3 length equals 15 residues. Germline CDR1 reads MNHEY; CDR2 reads SVGAGI. Trimming cost V 0 bases and J 4 bases; bases outside gene matches: 5. CDR3 amino acids: CASSYSVQGTYGYTF. The DNA of the CDR3 is TGTGCCAGCAGTTACTCGGTACAGGGGACCTATGGCTACACCTTC.

The chain recombines TRBV7-3 with TRBJ2-3; TRBD2 agrees at 10 bases. The V segment lost 2 bases and the J segment 1 base; nucleotides outside the gene matches: 3. CDR1 and CDR2 (germline): SGHTA, FQGTGA. The CDR3 consists of 16 residues. In nucleotides, the CDR3 is TGTGCCAGCAGCTTACTAGCGGGAGAGGGCACAGATACGCAGTATTTT. It codes for CASSLLAGEGTDTQYF.

The CDR3 DNA sequence: TGTGCCAGCAGTGACCAGGGCTACTCCTACGAGCAGTACTTC. The encoded protein is CASSDQGYSYEQYF. The chain joins TRBV2 to TRBJ2-7; maybe TRBD1 (5 bases). Trimming pared 3 bases from V and 0 bases from J, leaving 9 bases between. This CDR3 contains 14 residues. The germline V gene has CDR1 SNHLY and CDR2 FYNNEI.

The rearrangement uses TRBV4-2 and TRBJ2-3; TRBD2 is a possible D gene (6 bases). CDR1 LGHNA and CDR2 YNFKEQ come from the germline V gene. The CDR3 has 19 residues. V lost 7 bases and J lost 5, with 31 bases in between. For the CDR3, the DNA is TGTGCCAGCACCAAGAGGGTGGGCCGGGGGTCCGCCAGCCAAGATACGCAGTATTTT. Protein product: CASTKRVGRGSASQDTQYF.

This clone was detected only once. This sequence joins TRBV23-1 and TRBJ1-6; the match to TRBD1 covers 8 bases. TRBV23-1 falls under the ORF class, with uncertain function. With 3 bases clipped from V and 6 bases from J, the junction kept 1 base outside the gene matches. The CDR3 sequence is 14 residues long. The CDR3 loop is CASSQDRANSPLHF. The CDR3 coding sequence is TGCGCCAGCAGTCAGGACAGGGCTAATTCACCCCTCCACTTT.

This chain links TRBV28 with TRBJ2-7; the match to TRBD2 covers 10 bases. CDR1 is MDHEN, CDR2 SYDVKM, per germline. J gave up 2 bases and V 10 bases, and 11 bases lay outside the gene matches. The CDR3 has 15 residues. As DNA, the CDR3 is TGTGCCATCCGGCCGCCTAGCGGGGGACCCTACGAGCAGTACTTC. Translated, it gives CAIRPPSGGPYEQYF.

The chain's CDR3 is CASSFGAGNQPQHF. The CDR3 DNA reads as TGTGCCAGCAGCTTCGGCGCGGGCAATCAGCCCCAGCATTTT. The V and J genes are TRBV7-9 and TRBJ1-5; D remains unclear. Trimming removed 3 bases at V and 2 bases at J, with 8 bases between. This CDR3 is built from 14 residues. Germline-derived CDR1 and CDR2 are SEHNR and FQNEAQ (reference sequence).

This clone occurred once. CDR3 sequence (DNA): TGCGCCAGCAGCTTCGGGGGAGGGTCCGATCAGCCCCAGCATTTT. Amino acids: CASSFGGGSDQPQHF. This chain uses TRBV5-1 with TRBJ1-5; maybe TRBD1 (5 bases). Germline V gene lookup returns CDR1 SGHRS and CDR2 YFSETQ. CDR3 size: 15 residues. Trimming took 2 bases from V and 5 from J, leaving 14 bases between them.

The rearrangement joins TRBV7-9 to TRBJ2-3; tentative D call: TRBD2 (5 bases). This CDR3 has 17 amino acids. Trimming took 4 bases from V and 3 from J, leaving 20 bases between them. The germline V gene encodes CDR1 SEHNR and CDR2 FQNEAQ (reference sequence). CDR3 sequence reads: CASSSISPGTRTDTQYF. CDR3 bases: TGTGCCAGCAGCTCCATTAGTCCAGGAACTAGAACAGATACGCAGTATTTT. Drawing the rest from reference TRBV7-9 and TRBJ2-3, the complete variable domain is DTGVSQNPRHKITKRGQNVTFRCDPISEHNRLYWYRQTLGQGPEFLTYFQNEAQLEKSRLLSDRFSAERPKGSFSTLEIQRTEQGDSAMYLCASSSISPGTRTDTQYFGPGTRLTVL.

The rearrangement links TRBV7-9 to TRBJ2-6; weak D call: TRBD1 (5 bases). This CDR3 is 15 amino acids long. Looked up from germline, CDR1 is SEHNR and CDR2 is FQNEAQ (reference sequence). V lost 3 bases, J lost 6 bases, and 12 bases lay in between. CDR3 coding DNA: TGTGCCAGCAGCTTCGACAGAGGCTTGGCCAACGTCCTGACTTTC. This codes for CASSFDRGLANVLTF.

This chain links TRBV7-3 with TRBJ2-1, with TRBD2 identical over 13 bases. The CDR3 runs to 18 residues. Trimming at V came to 5 bases and at J to 4 bases, leaving 11 bases not matched to a gene. Germline-derived CDR1 and CDR2 are SGHTA and FQGTGA. The CDR3 nucleotides read TGTGCCAGCAGCCGACTAGCGGGAGGCCCCCCGTTGTACAATGAGCAGTTCTTC. Amino acids: CASSRLAGGPPLYNEQFF.

J is TRBJ2-3 and V is TRBV9; D unresolved. The CDR3 extends over 14 amino acids. The V and J ends lost 0 bases and 6 bases respectively, with 11 bases between them. CDR1 and CDR2 from the germline V gene are SGDLS and YYNGEE. CDR3 nucleotide sequence: TGTGCCAGCAGCGTAGGGTTAGTTTGGGATACGCAGTATTTT. It is translated as CASSVGLVWDTQYF.